This entry lists 9 T cell receptor beta chains sequenced from one sample in a study of blood T cell repertoires in COVID-19. This table comes from immunoSEQ multiplex PCR, and its TCRdb copy is limited to in-frame clones, with some not included. The profile shows fewer than 350,000 clones, around nine tenths of them singletons. The sequenced sample consisted of peripheral blood. Source of these receptors: a woman in her thirties with COVID-19, enrolled during active disease.

The chain combines TRBV7-9 with TRBJ2-7; TRBD1 matches 12 bases. Trimming took 5 bases from V and 5 from J; bases not matched to a gene: 4. CDR3 length: 14 amino acids. Germline V gene lookup returns CDR1 SEHNR and CDR2 FQNEAQ (reference sequence). CDR3 amino acids: CASSQGTGGNEQYF. DNA for the CDR3: TGTGCCAGCAGCCAAGGGACAGGGGGCAACGAGCAGTACTTC.

The chain employs TRBV5-6 and TRBJ1-2; D is possibly TRBD1 (5 bases). With 2 bases removed from V and 0 bases from J, the gap between germline ends came to 14 bases. The CDR3 sequence is 16 residues long. Germline V lookup: CDR1 SGHDT, CDR2 YYEEEE. This CDR3 reads CASSFYRLVTNYGYTF. DNA for the CDR3: TGTGCCAGCAGCTTCTACAGGCTAGTCACTAACTATGGCTACACCTTC.

This clone was seen once. The chain employs TRBV10-1 and TRBJ2-3; 12 positions match TRBD2. The CDR3 runs to 16 residues. The V and J ends lost 5 bases and 3 bases, in that order; junction bases with no gene match: 6. Germline V gene lookup returns CDR1 WNHNN and CDR2 SYGVQD (reference sequence). Here the CDR3 DNA reads TGCGCCAGCAGTACAAGGACTAGCGGGACGACAGATACGCAGTATTTT. Translating gives CASSTRTSGTTDTQYF.

Comments on this clone: This sample includes further DNA sequences coding for the same CDR3. J is TRBJ2-7 and V is TRBV5-1, with 11 bases fitting TRBD2. Germline lookup yields CDR1 SGHRS and CDR2 YFSETQ. The junction had 4 bases not matched to a gene; V was cut back by 2 bases and J by 3 bases. The CDR3 is 15 amino acids. This CDR3 reads CASSLGTSGSYEQYF. The CDR3 DNA reads as TGCGCCAGCAGCTTAGGCACTAGCGGGAGCTACGAGCAGTACTTC.

The J gene is TRBJ1-5, the V gene TRBV5-5; 8 bases map to TRBD1. Germline V gene lookup returns CDR1 SGHKS and CDR2 YYEKEE (reference sequence). Unmatched junction bases numbered 4, after V lost 4 bases and J lost 1 base. This CDR3 has 15 residues. The DNA of the CDR3 is TGTGCCAGCAGCCTCCGGACAGGGAGCAATCAGCCCCAGCATTTT. Protein sequence: CASSLRTGSNQPQHF.

V and J are TRBV7-6 and TRBJ2-3, with 14 positions matching TRBD2. J lost 4 bases, V lost 4 bases, and 4 bases had no gene match. The CDR3 contains 16 residues. Germline CDR1 reads SGHVS; CDR2 reads FNYEAQ. Written as DNA, the CDR3 is TGTGCCAGCAGCTCGCGACTAGCGGGAGGGGCAGATACGCAGTATTTT. Amino acids: CASSSRLAGGADTQYF.

CDR3 coding DNA: TGTGCCACCAGCAGAGATCCGGGGACAGTCTATGGCTACACCTTC. Translated: CATSRDPGTVYGYTF. The V call is TRBV15, the J call TRBJ1-2; TRBD1 agrees at 7 bases. V lost 0 bases and J lost 4; bases outside the gene matches: 5. Germline V lookup: CDR1 LNHNV, CDR2 YYDKDF (reference sequence). This CDR3 has 15 amino acids. The variable domain in full, with the rest retrieved from reference TRBV15 and TRBJ1-2, is DAMVIQNPRYQVTQFGKPVTLSCSQTLNHNVMYWYQQKSSQAPKLLFHYYDKDFNNEADTPDNFQSRRPNTSFCFLDIRSPGLGDTAMYLCATSRDPGTVYGYTFGSGTRLTVV.

The chain carries TRBV6-5 and TRBJ2-1; TRBD1 matches 7 bases. J gave up 7 bases and V 5 bases, and 5 bases lay outside the gene matches. This CDR3 region has 13 residues. Germline lookup yields CDR1 MNHEY and CDR2 SVGAGI. The CDR3, as DNA: TGTGCCAGCAGTAGACAGGGATGGAATGAGCAGTTCTTC. Protein sequence: CASSRQGWNEQFF.

This clone was observed a handful of times. The chain recombines TRBV18 with TRBJ1-5; TRBD1 aligns across 8 bases. J lost 4 bases, V lost 6 bases, and 5 bases had no gene match. This CDR3 is built from 14 residues. Germline V gives CDR1 KGHSH, CDR2 LQKENI. CDR3 DNA sequence: TGTGCCAGCTCCCGGGACAGGAGGAATCAGCCCCAGCATTTT. This sequence encodes CASSRDRRNQPQHF.